This T cell receptor (beta chain) is drawn from a study of monozygotic twins with inflammatory bowel disease. CDR1 is MNHEY, CDR2 SMNVEV, per germline (reference sequence). The CDR3 loop spans 12 amino acids. After re-calling the 5' RACE reads, TCRdb lists one entry per CDR3 protein, DNA absent. Recorded for this sample: more than 85,000 distinct CDR3 sequences. The gene calls are TRBV27 and TRBJ1-2. The clonotype comes from a human donor with ulcerative colitis or Crohn's disease, or a healthy co-twin of an affected twin (not recorded which). The sample was blood. The CDR3 is CASRSRNYGYTF.